Below, 16 T cell receptor beta chains from the same sample are listed, as sequenced in a study of cytomegalovirus exposure and HLA in healthy donors. Sequenced by immunoSEQ multiplex PCR; TCRdb stores in-frame clones only, minus some. The repertoire holds around 63,000 clones, about 89% seen once, with 0.95% to 1.5% in the top ten. Sequenced input: PBMCs. These receptors were obtained from a woman between 18 and 29 years old in good health and CMV-seronegative.

V usage is TRBV7-8 and J usage is TRBJ2-7; possibly TRBD2 for D (5 bases). Trimming stripped 5 bases from V and 7 bases from J, with 9 bases between. The CDR3 loop spans 11 amino acids. CDR1 is SGHVS, CDR2 FQNEAQ, per germline. This chain's CDR3 is CASSGRLEQYF. The DNA of the CDR3 is TGTGCCAGCAGCGGCCGACTAGAGCAGTACTTC.

V usage is TRBV11-3 and J usage is TRBJ2-3; D possibly corresponds to TRBD1 (5 bases). Deletions cut 1 base from V and 4 bases from J, with 9 bases between. The CDR3 contains 14 residues. Germline CDR1 is SGHNT and CDR2 is YENEEA. CDR3 DNA: TGTGCCAGCAGCTTAGGCAGGGCGGCAGATACGCAGTATTTT. Protein product: CASSLGRAADTQYF.

This clone was seen only once. The chain combines TRBV7-9 with TRBJ2-7, with D possibly TRBD1 on 5 matching bases. Between the trimmed V and J ends, which lost 1 base and 6 bases, there was a span of 13 bases. CDR3 size: 14 residues. Germline CDR1 reads SEHNR; CDR2 reads FQNEAQ (reference sequence). In DNA, the CDR3 is TGTGCCAGCAGCTTAGACCCTAGTGGGGCCGAGCAGTACTTC. It codes for CASSLDPSGAEQYF.

The chain recombines TRBV6-5 with TRBJ2-2; 7 bases are a match to TRBD2. V lost 3 bases to trimming and J lost 6 bases; unmatched junction nucleotides: 4. Germline V gene sequence: CDR1 MNHEY, CDR2 SVGAGI. This CDR3 spans 14 amino acids. CDR3 in amino acids: CASSYAGAPGELFF. The CDR3 DNA sequence: TGTGCCAGCAGTTATGCGGGAGCTCCCGGGGAGCTGTTTTTT.

A single count supports this clone. V gene TRBV30 combines with J gene TRBJ2-3, with D possibly matching TRBD2 (7 bases). V lost 3 bases, J lost 1 base, and 17 bases lay in between. The CDR3 has 16 residues. Germline V lookup: CDR1 GTSNPN, CDR2 SVGIG (reference sequence). For the CDR3, the DNA is TGTGCCTGGAGAAGGGGGGGCATCCTTCGCACAGATACGCAGTATTTT. Its protein is CAWRRGGILRTDTQYF. Complete variable domain (other parts from reference TRBV30 and TRBJ2-3): SQTIHQWPATLVQPVGSPLSLECTVEGTSNPNLYWYRQAAGRGLQLLFYSVGIGQISSEVPQNLSASRPQDRQFILSSKKLLLSDSGFYLCAWRRGGILRTDTQYFGPGTRLTVL.

This rearrangement joins TRBV7-9 to TRBJ1-2; D gene ambiguous. The CDR3 consists of 16 residues. The germline V gene encodes CDR1 SEHNR and CDR2 FQNEAQ (reference sequence). V lost 0 bases and J 0 bases, leaving 11 bases between the germline ends. CDR3 DNA: TGTGCCAGCAGCTTAGCGGTACTAACCCCTAACTATGGCTACACCTTC. Encoded protein: CASSLAVLTPNYGYTF.

The gene calls are TRBV5-1 and TRBJ2-5; 10 positions match TRBD1. CDR1 is SGHRS, CDR2 YFSETQ, per germline. Trimming removed 5 bases from V and 4 bases from J; junction bases left unmatched: 11. The CDR3 is 16 amino acids. The CDR3 loop reads CASSSTRDRGGETQYF. In nucleotides, the CDR3 is TGCGCCAGCAGTTCTACAAGGGACAGGGGAGGAGAGACCCAGTACTTC.

The genes are TRBV6-5 and TRBJ1-5; D is undetermined. This CDR3 comprises 13 residues. The V end was cut by 6 bases, the J end by 0 bases, with 6 bases between. Germline V gene data show CDR1 as MNHEY and CDR2 as SVGAGI. The CDR3 coding sequence is TGTGCCAGCAGCCGGGTTAGCAATCAGCCCCAGCATTTT. This sequence encodes CASSRVSNQPQHF.

This clone turned up a few times. The chain couples TRBV11-3 to TRBJ2-3; D is perhaps TRBD2 (6 bases). CDR1 SGHNT and CDR2 YENEEA come from the germline V gene. The CDR3 has 16 residues. With 6 bases removed from V and 0 bases from J, the gap between germline ends came to 16 bases. This CDR3 reads CASSLILRGSTDTQYF. CDR3 nucleotides: TGTGCCAGCAGTCTCATTCTCCGGGGGAGCACAGATACGCAGTATTTT.

There are a few counts of this clone. The chain recombines TRBV6-5 with TRBJ2-1, with D hard to call. The V end lost 11 bases, the J end lost 8 bases, and 13 bases lay between the germline ends. This CDR3 is built from 11 residues. Germline values: CDR1 MNHEY, CDR2 SVGAGI. The CDR3 DNA is TGTGCCTCACACCGCCAGGATGAGCAGTTCTTC. It codes for CASHRQDEQFF.

The chain is built from TRBV19 and TRBJ1-1; no firm D call. Germline CDR1 and CDR2: LNHDA and SQIVND (reference sequence). V lost 3 bases, J lost 4 bases, and 6 bases lay in between. This CDR3 comprises 12 residues. In DNA form, the CDR3 reads TGTGCCAGTAGTATCGGGAGCACTGAAGCTTTCTTT. Amino acids: CASSIGSTEAFF.

This clone was observed a handful of times. The chain links TRBV2 to TRBJ2-7; D gene ambiguous. Trimming stripped 6 bases from V and 0 bases from J, with 6 bases between. The length of the CDR3 is 12 residues. Looked up from germline, CDR1 is SNHLY and CDR2 is FYNNEI. The CDR3 sequence is CASRLPSYEQYF. The CDR3 DNA reads TGTGCCAGCAGACTTCCCTCCTACGAGCAGTACTTC.

The V gene is TRBV9, the J gene TRBJ2-7; the match to TRBD1 covers 8 bases. Germline V CDR1 and CDR2: SGDLS, YYNGEE. Germline trimming cut 0 bases from V and 3 bases from J; bases unmatched to any gene: 2. The CDR3 is made up of 14 amino acids. For the CDR3, the DNA is TGTGCCAGCAGCGTAGAACAGGGGGGCTACGAGCAGTACTTC. Translated, it gives CASSVEQGGYEQYF.

The rearrangement joins TRBV12-2 to TRBJ2-5; no DNA check was done on the table's D call, TRBD2. The DNA matches TRBJ2-7 better at its end, which makes the J call doubtful. TRBV12-2 is a pseudogene segment. This CDR3 is 15 amino acids long. Here the CDR3 reads CASRPQPGTSGEQYF. In DNA form, the CDR3 reads TGTGCAAGTCGCCCACAACCGGGGACTAGCGGCGAGCAGTACTTC.

This clone was seen a single time. The chain links TRBV9 to TRBJ2-2; 14 nucleotides match TRBD2. Germline CDR1 is SGDLS and CDR2 is YYNGEE. V shed 0 bases and J 6 bases; nucleotides not matched to a gene: 4. CDR3 length equals 17 residues. CDR3: CASSVGLAGGVAGELFF. CDR3 coding DNA: TGTGCCAGCAGCGTAGGACTAGCGGGAGGGGTCGCCGGGGAGCTGTTTTTT.

The chain links TRBV19 to TRBJ1-2; 9 bases are a match to TRBD1. The V gene's germline CDR1 is LNHDA and CDR2 SQIVND (reference sequence). The trim removed 6 bases at V and 4 bases at J, leaving 6 bases unmatched. This CDR3 is 14 amino acids long. The CDR3 sequence is CASSPQGAAYGYTF. CDR3 sequence (DNA): TGTGCCAGTAGCCCACAGGGGGCGGCCTATGGCTACACCTTC.